Listed here are 21 T cell receptor beta chains from one sample, sequenced in a study of T cells in Graves' hyperthyroidism and ophthalmopathy. TCR beta CDR3 region amplification was performed from RNA transcripts. Using the HTBI primer set, a first-round RT-PCR was run on the TCR CDR3. TCRdb reprocessed the multiplex PCR reads via MiXCR and lists one record per CDR3 protein. The table records hundreds of thousands of distinct CDR3 sequences, less than 20% of them present only once. The sequenced sample consisted of blood. All receptors derive from a middle-aged man with Graves' ophthalmopathy.

This clonotype was counted a single time. This chain links TRBV29-1 with TRBJ2-3, with TRBD1 identical over 9 bases. With 4 bases clipped from V and 5 bases from J, the junction kept 7 bases outside the gene matches. This CDR3 is 14 amino acids long. Per the germline V gene, CDR1 is SQVTM and CDR2 is ANQGSEA. CDR3 loop: CSVGRTGEGDTQYF. CDR3 bases: TGCAGCGTTGGACGGACAGGGGAAGGAGATACGCAGTATTTT.

This clonotype was seen repeatedly, ten times or more. CDR3 DNA sequence: TGTGCCAGCAGCTTAGTTGTGTGGGTAGCGGGGGCGGATGGCTACGAGCAGTACTTC. Amino acid sequence: CASSLVVWVAGADGYEQYF. The rearrangement uses TRBV7-8 and TRBJ2-7; 9 bases match TRBD2. The CDR3 runs 19 residues. Germline CDR1 is SGHVS and CDR2 is FQNEAQ. Trimming removed 1 base from V and 3 bases from J; junction bases left unmatched: 16.

The V gene is TRBV6-5, the J gene TRBJ2-1; tentatively, D is TRBD1 (6 bases). Germline V gene data show CDR1 as MNHEY and CDR2 as SVGAGI. V was cut by 5 bases and J by 6 bases, with 11 bases left in between. The CDR3 runs 13 residues. DNA for the CDR3: TGTGCCAGCAGTAACGGACAGCCCAATGAGCAGTTCTTC. Its protein is CASSNGQPNEQFF.

The CDR3 is CASILTSGGAGSKNIQYF. In DNA form, the CDR3 reads TGTGCCAGCATCCTTACTAGCGGGGGGGCCGGGTCCAAAAACATTCAGTACTTC. The chain has TRBV7-2 and TRBJ2-4; 13 bases are a match to TRBD2. CDR1 is SGHTA and CDR2 is FQGNSA in the germline V gene. The CDR3 has 18 amino acids. V lost 7 bases to trimming and J lost 2 bases; unmatched junction nucleotides: 11.

The chain joins TRBV14 to TRBJ2-1; D remains ambiguous. V gave up 0 bases and J gave up 7 bases, with 10 bases separating them. The CDR3 is made up of 14 amino acids. The germline CDR1 and CDR2 sequences are SGHDN and FVKESK. CDR3 nucleotide sequence: TGTGCCAGCAGCCAAGAGCAGGTAGTGAATGAGCAGTTCTTC. Translated, it gives CASSQEQVVNEQFF.

Ten or more counts support this clonotype. The chain is built from TRBV11-2 and TRBJ1-1; D call uncertain. From germline, CDR1 is SGHAT and CDR2 FQNNGV. The CDR3 has 16 residues. Trimming removed 1 base at V and 1 base at J, with 13 bases between. CDR3 region: CASSLGHRQQNTEAFF. Written as DNA, the CDR3 is TGTGCCAGCAGCTTAGGTCACCGGCAGCAGAACACTGAAGCTTTCTTT. Together with reference TRBV11-2 and TRBJ1-1, the CDR3 gives the full variable domain: EAGVAQSPRYKIIEKRQSVAFWCNPISGHATLYWYQQILGQGPKLLIQFQNNGVVDDSQLPKDRFSAERLKGVDSTLKIQPAKLEDSAVYLCASSLGHRQQNTEAFFGQGTRLTVV.

This clonotype was seen only a few times. The V call is TRBV10-3, the J call TRBJ2-7, with a tentative D call TRBD1 (6 bases). The CDR3 runs 15 residues. Trimming removed 9 bases at V and 4 bases at J, with 22 bases between. Germline V lookup: CDR1 ENHRY, CDR2 SYGVKD. CDR3: CAMAGQPGDPYEQYF. The CDR3 coding sequence is TGTGCCATGGCCGGACAGCCAGGGGATCCATACGAGCAGTACTTC.

This clonotype was counted between two and nine times. This chain connects TRBV12-3 or TRBV12-4 to TRBJ1-1; 10 bases are a match to TRBD1. This CDR3 is built from 14 residues. Losses at the gene ends were 6 bases for V and 6 bases for J; bases not matched to a gene: 7. CDR3 DNA sequence: TGTGCCAGCAGCCTGCGGACAGGGGGGTCTGAAGCTTTCTTT. Encoded protein: CASSLRTGGSEAFF.

This clonotype has at least ten counts. The chain has TRBV10-3 and TRBJ2-3; 8 nucleotides line up with TRBD2. There are 13 residues in the CDR3. Trimming cost V 6 bases and J 1 base; bases outside gene matches: 0. Per the germline V gene, CDR1 is ENHRY and CDR2 is SYGVKD. CDR3 nucleotide sequence: TGTGCCATCAGCGGGAGGGGCACAGATACGCAGTATTTT. Translation gives CAISGRGTDTQYF.

The genes are TRBV7-9 and TRBJ2-5; 9 bases align to TRBD1. The CDR3 spans 16 residues. The V and J ends lost 5 bases and 1 base, in that order; junction bases with no gene match: 8. CDR1 and CDR2 (germline): SEHNR, FQNEAQ (reference sequence). The CDR3 region is CASSQPLGQGQETQYF. The CDR3 DNA sequence: TGTGCCAGCAGCCAACCCTTGGGACAGGGCCAAGAGACCCAGTACTTC.

This clonotype was observed many times. The V gene is TRBV12-3 or TRBV12-4, the J gene TRBJ2-7, with D possibly TRBD1 on 7 matching bases. With 10 bases removed from V and 3 bases from J, the gap between germline ends came to 22 bases. CDR3 size: 15 residues. CDR3 sequence: CATSVGQGGIYEQYF. The CDR3 nucleotides are TGTGCCACCTCAGTTGGGCAGGGGGGTATCTACGAGCAGTACTTC.

V is TRBV5-1 and J is TRBJ2-5; TRBD2 matches at 7 bases. The V segment lost 0 bases and the J segment 4 bases; nucleotides outside the gene matches: 6. The germline CDR1 and CDR2 sequences are SGHRS and YFSETQ. This CDR3 contains 15 residues. For the CDR3, the DNA is TGCGCCAGCAGCTTGGACCCCAGCGGGGCAGAGACCCAGTACTTC. As protein: CASSLDPSGAETQYF.

The chain links TRBV4-2 to TRBJ2-1; the match to TRBD2 covers 10 bases. Unmatched junction bases numbered 6, after V lost 0 bases and J lost 4 bases. This CDR3 has 17 residues. Germline CDR1 and CDR2: LGHNA and YNFKEQ. The CDR3 is CASSQDVSGGRYNEQFF. The CDR3 DNA is TGTGCCAGCAGCCAAGATGTTAGCGGGGGGAGGTACAATGAGCAGTTCTTC.

This chain uses TRBV20-1 with TRBJ2-3; tentative D call: TRBD1 (6 bases). The CDR3 is 14 amino acids. Trimming left V 6 bases short and J 7 bases short, with 20 bases between. Per the germline V gene, CDR1 is DFQATT and CDR2 is SNEGSKA (reference sequence). The CDR3 loop is CSADRQVSGNTQYF. In nucleotides, the CDR3 is TGCAGTGCCGATCGACAGGTCTCGGGAAATACGCAGTATTTT.

The CDR3 is CASSPSQAGSGEQFF. Written as DNA, the CDR3 is TGCGCCAGCAGCCCATCCCAAGCGGGAAGCGGTGAGCAGTTCTTC. The rearrangement uses TRBV4-3 and TRBJ2-1; 7 nucleotides align to TRBD2. Germline V gene lookup returns CDR1 LGHNA and CDR2 YSLEER. CDR3 size: 15 residues. J gave up 9 bases and V 4 bases, and 12 bases lay outside the gene matches.

The chain combines TRBV12-3 or TRBV12-4 with TRBJ1-5; TRBD1 agrees at 8 bases. The CDR3 length is 14 residues. Germline trimming cut 0 bases from V and 7 bases from J; bases unmatched to any gene: 2. This chain's CDR3 is CASSLAGQVQPQHF. The CDR3 DNA sequence: TGTGCCAGCAGTTTAGCGGGACAGGTGCAGCCCCAGCATTTT.

This clonotype showed up just a few times. The genes are TRBV20-1 and TRBJ1-5, with a possible D match to TRBD1 (6 bases). Trimming shortened V by 6 bases and J by 1 base, and 16 bases separated the two germline ends. The V gene's germline CDR1 is DFQATT and CDR2 SNEGSKA (reference sequence). This CDR3 region has 15 residues. The CDR3 nucleotides are TGCAGTGCCTTGGGGGAGCAGGGGAGCAATCAGCCCCAGCATTTT. Translating it yields CSALGEQGSNQPQHF.

This clonotype was seen many times. This sequence joins TRBV27 and TRBJ2-7, with 13 positions matching TRBD2. The CDR3 runs 14 residues. CDR1 and CDR2 from the germline V gene are MNHEY and SMNVEV (reference sequence). Unmatched junction bases numbered 4, after V lost 5 bases and J lost 6 bases. CDR3 sequence: CASSPGLAGAEQYF. DNA for the CDR3: TGTGCCAGCAGTCCAGGACTAGCGGGAGCCGAGCAGTACTTC.

This clonotype was seen repeatedly, ten times or more. The V and J genes are TRBV12-3 or TRBV12-4 and TRBJ2-1; perhaps TRBD2 as D (6 bases). This CDR3 has 16 residues. Trimming took 3 bases from V and 2 from J, leaving 14 bases between them. The CDR3 region is CASSFSFPGAYNEQFF. CDR3 sequence (DNA): TGTGCCAGCAGTTTTTCTTTCCCGGGAGCCTACAATGAGCAGTTCTTC.

This clonotype was found many times. The chain combines TRBV5-1 with TRBJ2-1, with TRBD2 identical over 10 bases. With 3 bases clipped from V and 6 bases from J, the junction kept 12 bases outside the gene matches. Germline loops: CDR1 SGHRS, CDR2 YFSETQ. The CDR3 covers 17 residues. The chain's CDR3 is CASSSDPSGSAGNEQFF. CDR3 DNA sequence: TGCGCCAGCAGCTCGGACCCTAGCGGGAGTGCTGGCAATGAGCAGTTCTTC.

V and J are TRBV7-9 and TRBJ2-2; no reliable D call. V shed 5 bases and J shed 6 bases, with 16 bases lying between them. Germline V gene data show CDR1 as SEHNR and CDR2 as FQNEAQ (reference sequence). The CDR3 length is 15 residues. The CDR3 loop reads CASSGLGFYPGELFF. The CDR3 nucleotides read TGTGCCAGCAGCGGGCTAGGGTTTTACCCCGGGGAGCTGTTTTTT.